This T cell receptor (beta chain) was sequenced for a study of somatic mutations in cytotoxic T cells in rheumatoid arthritis. Libraries were prepared by immunoSEQ multiplex PCR; TCRdb keeps only in-frame clonotypes and omits some of them. The data show approximately 30,000 clones, around 86% seen once. Germline V CDR1 and CDR2: LNHNV, YYDKDF (reference sequence). The CDR3 length is 14 residues. V shed 6 bases and J shed 2 bases, with 12 bases lying between them. The V gene is TRBV15, the J gene TRBJ2-3; D may be TRBD2 (5 bases). Material for sequencing was CD8+ T cells sorted from blood. The sequence derives from an adult with rheumatoid arthritis. The CDR3 region has the DNA TGTGCCACCAGTGAGATACGGGACACAGATACGCAGTATTTT. This codes for CATSEIRDTDTQYF.